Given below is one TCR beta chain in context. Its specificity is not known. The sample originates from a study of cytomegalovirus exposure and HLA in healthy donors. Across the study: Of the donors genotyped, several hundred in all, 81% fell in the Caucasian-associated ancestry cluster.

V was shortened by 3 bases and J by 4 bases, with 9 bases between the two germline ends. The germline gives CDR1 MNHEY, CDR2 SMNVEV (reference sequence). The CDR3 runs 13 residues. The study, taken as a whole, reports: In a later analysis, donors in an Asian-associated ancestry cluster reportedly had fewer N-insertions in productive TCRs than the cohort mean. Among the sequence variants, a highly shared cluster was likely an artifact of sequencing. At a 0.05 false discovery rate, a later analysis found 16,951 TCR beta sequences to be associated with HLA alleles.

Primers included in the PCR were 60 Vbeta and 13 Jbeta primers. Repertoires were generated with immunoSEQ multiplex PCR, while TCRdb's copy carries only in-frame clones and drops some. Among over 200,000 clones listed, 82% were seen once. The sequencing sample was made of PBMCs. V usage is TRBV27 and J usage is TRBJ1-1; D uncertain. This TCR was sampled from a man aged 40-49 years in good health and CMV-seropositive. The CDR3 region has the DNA TGTGCCAGCAGTTTCGGCCCTAGCACTGAAGCTTTCTTT. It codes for CASSFGPSTEAFF.